Described below is a single T cell receptor beta chain sequence and its context. As yet, its antigen is unknown. The V gene lost 5 bases and the J gene lost 9 bases, with 20 bases spanning the gap. The CDR3 extends over 15 amino acids. Germline CDR1 and CDR2: SGHTA and FQGNSA. The Oncomine TCR Beta short-read assay sequenced DNA from cultured CD4+ T cells. Researchers extracted genomic DNA from CD4+ T cells that had been cultured. One entry per CDR3 protein results from TCRdb running MiXCR on the PCR reads. The top ten clones hold under 13% of a sample with about 14,000 distinct CDR3 sequences, 73% of them seen once. This record comes from a study of vaccination and CD4 T cells after COVID-19. Background on the study: Investigators took post-vaccine samples a median roughly 72 days after dose two, within a range of 14 to 241.

The treatment was: approximately 9-day PBMC culture with coronavirus spike peptide pools or control peptides (ViraFEST assay). The J gene is TRBJ2-4, the V gene TRBV7-2, with D maybe TRBD2 (6 bases). The sequence derives from a human donor who had recovered from COVID-19. The sequenced sample was CD4+ T cells from blood, cultured in vitro. DNA of the CDR3: TGTGCCAGCAGCCCTCCCGGTAGCGGCAGAGGCATTCAGTACTTC. Protein sequence: CASSPPGSGRGIQYF. The entire variable domain, with the rest obtained from reference TRBV7-2 and TRBJ2-4, is as follows: GAGVSQSPSNKVTEKGKDVELRCDPISGHTALYWYRQSLGQGLEFLIYFQGNSAPDKSGLPSDRFSAERTGGSVSTLTIQRTQQEDSAVYLCASSPPGSGRGIQYFGAGTRLSVL.